Listed here is a single TCR beta chain. The sample belongs to a study of patients and donors after allogeneic stem cell transplantation. Germline V gene data show CDR1 as SGHVS and CDR2 as FQNEAQ. The junction had 2 bases not matched to a gene; V was cut back by 3 bases and J by 5 bases. CDR3 length: 14 residues. TCRdb fed the RT-PCR reads into MiXCR, producing one record per CDR3 protein. The data hold around 150,000 distinct CDR3 sequences, with about two fifths observed a single time. This chain uses TRBV7-8 with TRBJ1-4; 8 bases fit TRBD1. The sequencing input was blood, either unsorted or a sorted T cell fraction (not recorded which). This TCR came from a human donor who was either an allogeneic HSCT recipient or a stem cell or donor lymphocyte infusion donor (not recorded which). It is not recorded whose cells these are; they may come from a transplant donor. CDR3 loop: CASSFRTGNEKLFF. The DNA of the CDR3 is TGTGCCAGCAGCTTCCGGACAGGGAATGAAAAACTGTTTTTT.